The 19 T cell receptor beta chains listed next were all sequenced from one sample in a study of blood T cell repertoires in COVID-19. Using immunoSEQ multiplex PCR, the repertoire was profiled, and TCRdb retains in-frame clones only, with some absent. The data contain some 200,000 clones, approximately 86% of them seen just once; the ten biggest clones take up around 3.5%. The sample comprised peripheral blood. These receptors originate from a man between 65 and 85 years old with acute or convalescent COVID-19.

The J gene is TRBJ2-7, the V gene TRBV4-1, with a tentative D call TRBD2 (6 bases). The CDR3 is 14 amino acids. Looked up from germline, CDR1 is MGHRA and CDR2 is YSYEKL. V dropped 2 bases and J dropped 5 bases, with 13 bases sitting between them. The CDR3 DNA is TGCGCCAGCAGCCAAAGGGGCCCGGGGGACGAGCAGTACTTC. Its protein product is CASSQRGPGDEQYF.

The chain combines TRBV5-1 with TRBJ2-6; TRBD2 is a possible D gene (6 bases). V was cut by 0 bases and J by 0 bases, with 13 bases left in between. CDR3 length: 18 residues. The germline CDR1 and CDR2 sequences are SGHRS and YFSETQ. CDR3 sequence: CASSLDQRVLSGANVLTF. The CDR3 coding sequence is TGCGCCAGCAGCTTGGACCAGCGGGTCCTCTCTGGGGCCAACGTCCTGACTTTC.

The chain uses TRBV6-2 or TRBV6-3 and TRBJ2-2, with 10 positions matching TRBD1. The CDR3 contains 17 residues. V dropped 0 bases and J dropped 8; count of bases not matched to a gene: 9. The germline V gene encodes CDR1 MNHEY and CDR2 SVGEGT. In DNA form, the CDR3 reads TGTGCCAGCAGTTACTCAACCTGGGACAGGGGAGCAGGGGAGCTGTTTTTT. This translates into CASSYSTWDRGAGELFF.

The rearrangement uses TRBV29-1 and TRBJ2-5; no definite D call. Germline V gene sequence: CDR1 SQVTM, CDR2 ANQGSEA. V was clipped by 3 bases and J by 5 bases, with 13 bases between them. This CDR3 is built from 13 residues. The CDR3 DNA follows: TGCAGCGTTGACTCGCCGACGCGGGAGACCCAGTACTTC. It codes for CSVDSPTRETQYF. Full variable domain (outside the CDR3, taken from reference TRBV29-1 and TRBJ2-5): SAVISQKPSRDICQRGTSLTIQCQVDSQVTMMFWYRQQPGQSLTLIATANQGSEATYESGFVIDKFPISRPNLTFSTLTVSNMSPEDSSIYLCSVDSPTRETQYFGPGTRLLVL.

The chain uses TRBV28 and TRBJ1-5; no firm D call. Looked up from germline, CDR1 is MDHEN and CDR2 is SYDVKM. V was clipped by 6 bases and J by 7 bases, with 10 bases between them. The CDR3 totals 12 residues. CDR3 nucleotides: TGTGCCAGCAGAAACCCGAGCCAGCCCCAGCATTTT. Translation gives CASRNPSQPQHF.

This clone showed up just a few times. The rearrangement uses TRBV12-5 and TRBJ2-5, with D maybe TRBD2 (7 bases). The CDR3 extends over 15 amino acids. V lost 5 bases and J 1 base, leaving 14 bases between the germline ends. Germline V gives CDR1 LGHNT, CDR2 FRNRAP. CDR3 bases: TGTGCTAGTGGTCCCGCGGGGGCGGCCCAAGAGACCCAGTACTTC. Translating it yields CASGPAGAAQETQYF.

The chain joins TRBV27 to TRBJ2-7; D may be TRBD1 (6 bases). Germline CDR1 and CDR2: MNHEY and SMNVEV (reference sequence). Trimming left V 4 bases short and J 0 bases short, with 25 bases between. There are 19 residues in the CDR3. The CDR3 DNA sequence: TGTGCCAGCAGTTGGACCCCCACCACATGGACAGCAGGCTCCTACGAGCAGTACTTC. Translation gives CASSWTPTTWTAGSYEQYF.

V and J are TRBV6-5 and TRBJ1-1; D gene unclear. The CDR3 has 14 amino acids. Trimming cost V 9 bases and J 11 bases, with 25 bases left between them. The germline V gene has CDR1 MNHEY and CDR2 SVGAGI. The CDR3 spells CASTQVLTLLWAFF. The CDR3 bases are TGTGCCAGTACCCAGGTTCTAACCCTCCTTTGGGCTTTCTTT.

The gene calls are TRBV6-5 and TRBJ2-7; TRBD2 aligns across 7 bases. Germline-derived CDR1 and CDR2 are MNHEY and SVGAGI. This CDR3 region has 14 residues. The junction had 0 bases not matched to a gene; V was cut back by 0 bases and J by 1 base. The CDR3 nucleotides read TGTGCCAGCAGTTACTCCGGGGGGTCCTACGAGCAGTACTTC. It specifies CASSYSGGSYEQYF.

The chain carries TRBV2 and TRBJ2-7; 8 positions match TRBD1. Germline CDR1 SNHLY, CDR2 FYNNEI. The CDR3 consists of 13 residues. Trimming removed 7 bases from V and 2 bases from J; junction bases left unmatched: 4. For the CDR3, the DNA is TGTGCCAGCATTCAACAGGGGGCCTACGAGCAGTACTTC. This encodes CASIQQGAYEQYF.

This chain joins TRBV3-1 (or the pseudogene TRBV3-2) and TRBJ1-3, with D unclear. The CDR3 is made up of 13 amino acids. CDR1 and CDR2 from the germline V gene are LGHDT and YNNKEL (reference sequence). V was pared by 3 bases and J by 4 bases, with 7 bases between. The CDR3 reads CASSQGSGNTIYF. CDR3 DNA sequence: TGTGCCAGCAGCCAGGGGAGCGGAAACACCATATATTTT.

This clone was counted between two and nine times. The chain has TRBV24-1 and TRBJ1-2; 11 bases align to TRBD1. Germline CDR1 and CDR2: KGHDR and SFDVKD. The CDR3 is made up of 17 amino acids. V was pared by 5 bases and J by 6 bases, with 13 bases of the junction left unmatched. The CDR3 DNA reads TGTGCCACCAGTGTTACCGGGACAGGGGGATCCAGGGATGGCTACACCTTC. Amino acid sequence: CATSVTGTGGSRDGYTF.

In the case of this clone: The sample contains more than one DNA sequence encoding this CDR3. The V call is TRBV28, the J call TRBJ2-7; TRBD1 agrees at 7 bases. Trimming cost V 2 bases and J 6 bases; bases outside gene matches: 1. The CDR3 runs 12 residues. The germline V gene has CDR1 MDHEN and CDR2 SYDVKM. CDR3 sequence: CASSLAGGEQYF. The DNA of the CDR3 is TGTGCCAGCAGTTTAGCAGGGGGCGAGCAGTACTTC.

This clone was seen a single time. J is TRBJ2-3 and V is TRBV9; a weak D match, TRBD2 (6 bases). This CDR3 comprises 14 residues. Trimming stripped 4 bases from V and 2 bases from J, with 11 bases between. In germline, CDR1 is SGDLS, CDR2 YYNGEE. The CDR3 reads CASSLRDFTDTQYF. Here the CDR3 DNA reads TGTGCCAGCAGCCTAAGGGACTTCACAGATACGCAGTATTTT. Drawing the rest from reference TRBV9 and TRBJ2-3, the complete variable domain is DSGVTQTPKHLITATGQRVTLRCSPRSGDLSVYWYQQSLDQGLQFLIQYYNGEERAKGNILERFSAQQFPDLHSELNLSSLELGDSALYFCASSLRDFTDTQYFGPGTRLTVL.

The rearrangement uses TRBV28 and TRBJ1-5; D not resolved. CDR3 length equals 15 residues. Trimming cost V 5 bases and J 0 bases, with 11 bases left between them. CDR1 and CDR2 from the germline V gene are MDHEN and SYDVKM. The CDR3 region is CASSRRENSNQPQHF. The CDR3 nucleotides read TGTGCCAGCAGTAGGAGGGAGAATAGCAATCAGCCCCAGCATTTT.

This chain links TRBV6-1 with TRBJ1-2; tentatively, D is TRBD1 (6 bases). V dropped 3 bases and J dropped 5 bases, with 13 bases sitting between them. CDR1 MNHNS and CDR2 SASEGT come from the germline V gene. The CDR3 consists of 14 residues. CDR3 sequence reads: CASSETKGEYGYTF. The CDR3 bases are TGTGCCAGCAGTGAGACGAAGGGGGAGTATGGCTACACCTTC.

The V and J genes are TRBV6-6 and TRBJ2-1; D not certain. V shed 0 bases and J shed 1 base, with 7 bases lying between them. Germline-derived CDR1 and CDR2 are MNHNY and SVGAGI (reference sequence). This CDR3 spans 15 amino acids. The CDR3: CASSYSRASYNEQFF. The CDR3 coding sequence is TGTGCCAGCAGTTACTCGAGAGCTTCCTACAATGAGCAGTTCTTC.

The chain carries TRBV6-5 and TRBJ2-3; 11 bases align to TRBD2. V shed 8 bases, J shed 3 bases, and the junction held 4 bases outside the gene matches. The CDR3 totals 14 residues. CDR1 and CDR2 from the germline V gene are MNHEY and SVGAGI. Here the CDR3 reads CASVAGGWTDTQYF. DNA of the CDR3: TGTGCCAGCGTAGCGGGAGGGTGGACAGATACGCAGTATTTT.

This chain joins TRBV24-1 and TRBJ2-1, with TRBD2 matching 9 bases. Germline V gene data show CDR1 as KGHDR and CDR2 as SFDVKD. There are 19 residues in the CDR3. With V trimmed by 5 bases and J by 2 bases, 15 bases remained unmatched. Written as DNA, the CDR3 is TGTGCCACCAGTGCCCCTTTGACGCCCGCGGGGGGGACCTACAATGAGCAGTTCTTC. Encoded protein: CATSAPLTPAGGTYNEQFF.